Described below is a single T cell receptor beta chain sequence and its context. This clone's antigen is unknown. Base qualities are not provided; no much larger clone lies one nucleotide away. TCR CDR3 regions were amplified from genomic DNA by multiplex PCR using the deep immunoSEQ assay. Genomic DNA extracted from each cell subset was distributed evenly over all wells of several immunoSEQ 96-well plates, and each plate served as one replicate. Each replicate PCR for sorted subsets received about 220 ng genomic DNA, equal to about 29,000 T cell genomes. Purified libraries were measured with a Qubit 3.0 fluorometer, size-checked on a Bioanalyzer 2100, and measured again with the KAPA Library Quantification kit. Every immunoSEQ 96-well plate was sequenced on a separate single-read 150-cycle Illumina NextSeq 550 flow cell. The published analysis was carried out like this. The immunoSEQ output contained only junctional sequences without quality scores, so filtering could not match that applied to full-length reads. Sequences were annotated with PyIR, a Python wrapper for IgBLAST v1.9, using IMGT germline references to assign V/J genes and CDR3. Reads with weak V/J assignments (E-value above 1e-6), missing CDR3, stop codons, out-of-frame junctions, or ambiguous translated residues were removed. A V3J clonotype was defined by an identical inferred V gene, J gene, and CDR3 amino acid sequence. The percentage overlap between two repertoires was calculated by dividing the number of shared unique clonotypes by the size of the smaller repertoire. Richness of each repertoire was evaluated using RTK rarefaction, the Chao1 estimator, and Recon v2.1 estimates of unobserved clonotypes. Generation probabilities were computed with OLGA for all TCRbeta clonotypes obtained by the gDNA method from a few donors. Held by TCRdb, this immuneACCESS table contains in-frame sequences only and omits some clones. Under half of the omission traces to an unresolved V gene where checked; the cause of the rest is unknown. From that table come the V and J calls and clone size; the DNA was used to work out D and trimming. The sample table records about 2.4 million clones; over 85% of these occur just once. Approximately 0.35% of the sample comes from the top ten.

Donors were healthy HIV-negative adults with no recently reported acute infections or vaccinations. Every donor was a Caucasian adult living in Nashville, Tennessee, USA. CD4+ T cells were enriched by magnetic negative selection; naive cells were then positively selected on CD45RA, and the negative fraction formed the memory subset. Blood was collected by leukapheresis, and PBMCs were isolated by Ficoll-Histopaque density gradient centrifugation and then cryopreserved in liquid nitrogen vapor phase. Analytical flow cytometry was used to check the purity and quantity of every magnetically sorted T cell population. From each sorted fraction, genomic DNA was isolated and quantified by UV absorbance on a Nanodrop 2000c. CDR1 and CDR2 are drawn from the germline V gene: SGHDN, FVKESK. CDR3 length: 16 amino acids, cysteine to phenylalanine. Only the CDR3 region is kept as DNA, spanning 48 bases read in frame from base 1. The germline V end is reduced by 0 bases and the J end by 5 bases; junction bases left unmatched: 7.

This sample is part of a study of shared clonotypes between healthy human individuals (dated by TCRdb to the early 2020s). Notes on the research overall: The cohort comprised a couple of women and a few men aged 18 to 49 years. For each donor, CD4 naive and CD4 memory were each given three plates, CD8 naive was given two plates, and CD8 memory was given one plate. The study deeply sequenced blood TCR repertoires of about 5 healthy adults to estimate repertoire size and the extent of clonotype sharing between individuals. Different laboratories and diverse techniques were used to prepare libraries and sequence TCR repertoires, to increase sequencing depth and limit assay-specific biases. Between about 0.85 and 9.5 billion PBMCs per donor were obtained by leukapheresis.

The paper as a whole reports these results and caveats: About 5% of naive CD4, 3.5% of naive CD8, approximately 2% of memory CD4, and approximately 0.39% of memory CD8 clonotypes were shared across several donors. Compared with non-shared clonotypes, the clonotypes found in all four sorted-subset donors had higher generation probabilities. Even with the large sequencing depth, rarefaction of the sorted-subset datasets indicated that sequencing was incomplete. Sampling was restricted to blood, and TCR repertoires in tissue are likely to differ from TCR repertoires in blood. Naive subsets generally had larger estimated clonotype richness than memory subsets did. The small number of donors limited the genetic and exposure-history diversity represented. Pairwise subsampling indicated that sequencing depth was expected to affect the degree of clonotype sharing among donors.

This sequence uses TRBV14 and TRBJ2-3; TRBD1 lines up with 8 middle nucleotides. Sample: naive CD4+ T cells from PBMCs. What this sample's cell subset or site label stands for: CD45RA+ positively selected. This sequence originates from a man aged 18 to 29 in good health. Some clones in this sample may be carry-over from other donors' samples. The CDR3 region reads CASSQERTGRKDTQYF. The DNA sequence reads TGTGCCAGCAGCCAAGAAAGGACAGGGCGGAAAGATACGCAGTATTTT.